The 11 T cell receptor beta chains below all came from one sample that was sequenced in a study of a mutant IDH1 vaccine in newly diagnosed glioma. The time point is: baseline, week 1 (first vaccination visit). The treatment was: pre-vaccination baseline after standard-of-care therapy. This table comes from immunoSEQ multiplex PCR, and its TCRdb copy is limited to in-frame clones, with some not included. The table lists 45,000 to 60,000 clones, 65% to 80% of them singletons, with approximately 1.8% in the top ten. The sequencing here drew on PBMCs, taken from a glioma patient treated with radiotherapy, temozolomide or both. The receptors come from a woman in her forties with glioma.

The chain joins TRBV6-5 to TRBJ1-5; D gene unclear. The CDR3 spans 14 residues. The germline V gene encodes CDR1 MNHEY and CDR2 SVGAGI. The V end lost 6 bases, the J end lost 3 bases, and 12 bases lay between the germline ends. CDR3 region: CASSPGWDNQPQHF. CDR3 DNA sequence: TGTGCCAGCAGCCCCGGTTGGGACAATCAGCCCCAGCATTTT.

V gene TRBV7-9 combines with J gene TRBJ2-3; D is unclear. The CDR3 covers 13 residues. Germline V CDR1 and CDR2: SEHNR, FQNEAQ (reference sequence). V was cut by 2 bases and J by 5 bases, with 8 bases left in between. The CDR3 is CASSLMVEDTQYF. The CDR3 nucleotides read TGTGCCAGCAGCTTAATGGTAGAAGATACGCAGTATTTT.

The chain has TRBV12-5 and TRBJ2-5, with a tentative D call TRBD2 (6 bases). CDR1 is LGHNT and CDR2 is FRNRAP in the germline V gene. V lost 4 bases and J lost 2, with 17 bases in between. This CDR3 region has 16 residues. The CDR3 here is CASGSPRGDGQETQYF. CDR3 sequence (DNA): TGTGCTAGTGGTTCCCCCCGCGGGGATGGGCAAGAGACCCAGTACTTC.

The chain carries TRBV7-2 and TRBJ2-5; TRBD2 might be the D (6 bases). Germline assignment: CDR1 SGHTA and CDR2 FQGNSA. CDR3 size: 13 residues. V was clipped by 5 bases and J by 5 bases, with 12 bases between them. The CDR3 is CASSPRGGETQYF. CDR3 in DNA: TGTGCCAGCAGCCCAAGGGGAGGCGAGACCCAGTACTTC.

This rearrangement joins TRBV10-3 to TRBJ2-5; D is unclear. The germline V and J ends were trimmed by 8 bases and 3 bases, with 4 bases remaining between them. The V gene's germline CDR1 is ENHRY and CDR2 SYGVKD. The CDR3 has 10 amino acids. This CDR3 reads CAIGEETQYF. CDR3 in DNA: TGTGCCATCGGGGAAGAGACCCAGTACTTC.

The rearrangement joins TRBV29-1 to TRBJ1-3; 8 positions agree with TRBD1. This CDR3 is 13 amino acids long. The junction had 2 bases not matched to a gene; V was cut back by 7 bases and J by 0 bases. Germline lookup yields CDR1 SQVTM and CDR2 ANQGSEA. The CDR3 nucleotides read TGCAGCGCCGGACAGGGCTCTGGAAACACCATATATTTT. Protein: CSAGQGSGNTIYF.

V is TRBV7-6 and J is TRBJ2-7; 9 bases are shared with TRBD2. V lost 0 bases to trimming and J lost 3 bases; unmatched junction nucleotides: 6. Germline V gives CDR1 SGHVS, CDR2 FNYEAQ. CDR3 length: 16 amino acids. The CDR3 sequence is CASSLAGLAGIYEQYF. The DNA for the CDR3 is TGTGCCAGCAGCTTAGCGGGGCTAGCGGGGATCTACGAGCAGTACTTC.

The chain carries TRBV7-2 and TRBJ2-5; 11 bases are a match to TRBD2. Germline V gives CDR1 SGHTA, CDR2 FQGNSA. J lost 3 bases, V lost 0 bases, and 6 bases had no gene match. CDR3 length: 17 residues. This CDR3 reads CASSLALLAGGKETQYF. The CDR3 DNA is TGTGCCAGCAGCTTAGCCCTCCTAGCGGGGGGAAAAGAGACCCAGTACTTC.

The V gene is TRBV27, the J gene TRBJ2-5; 10 nucleotides match TRBD2. The CDR3 extends over 16 amino acids. Germline trimming cut 5 bases from V and 5 bases from J; bases unmatched to any gene: 11. Germline CDR1 and CDR2: MNHEY and SMNVEV (reference sequence). CDR3 amino acids: CASSRGLAVRTETQYF. CDR3 nucleotide sequence: TGTGCCAGCAGTCGAGGACTAGCGGTCCGAACGGAGACCCAGTACTTC.

The chain uses TRBV4-1 and TRBJ1-2; D unclear. This CDR3 is 14 amino acids long. With 4 bases removed from V and 4 bases from J, the gap between germline ends came to 13 bases. Germline V CDR1 and CDR2: MGHRA, YSYEKL. The CDR3, as DNA: TGCGCCAGCAGCCCTCCATACAACGCCTATGGCTACACCTTC. Protein product: CASSPPYNAYGYTF.

The chain is built from TRBV5-1 and TRBJ1-6; D is perhaps TRBD1 (6 bases). With 4 bases removed from V and 9 bases from J, the gap between germline ends came to 14 bases. The CDR3 extends over 14 amino acids. The germline CDR1 and CDR2 sequences are SGHRS and YFSETQ. CDR3 sequence: CASSPLGATSPLHF. CDR3 in DNA: TGCGCCAGCAGCCCCCTGGGGGCGACTTCACCCCTCCACTTT.